This is a list of T cell receptor beta chains from one sample in a study of T cells in localized non-small cell lung cancer. Profiling relied on immunoSEQ multiplex PCR, and the TCRdb table lists in-frame clones only, not all of them. This table holds over a thousand clones, about 34% found once. The material was lung tumor tissue, obtained before any cancer treatment. The receptor source for this set is a male donor aged 60 or older with stage I squamous cell lung carcinoma. Each CDR3 is given with its conserved first and last residue. A D gene is named only where the DNA matches it firmly. Clone size is stated in some rows and not others, as once, few, many or a class when expanded.

D,J,size,V,CDR3
TRBD2,TRBJ2-1,-,TRBV5-5,CASSPGTSSNEQFF
TRBD2,TRBJ2-1,-,TRBV19,CAIENRGVSYNEQFF
-,TRBJ1-1,-,TRBV30,CAWSGSNTEAFF
TRBD2,TRBJ2-3,-,TRBV11-3,CASSSPGGVGTWITDTQYF
-,TRBJ1-2,once,TRBV29-1,CSVVKGSWGYTF
-,TRBJ2-1,once,TRBV29-1,CSTYLGVREQFF
TRBD2,TRBJ2-7,-,TRBV30,CAWKPSGRGEQYF
-,TRBJ1-1,medium-sized,TRBV7-5,CVRSFWTGVMNTEAFF
-,TRBJ1-1,-,TRBV18,CASSPWGSEAFF
-,TRBJ1-1,-,TRBV19,CASSSIFLRGMNTEAFF
TRBD2,TRBJ2-7,-,TRBV29-1,CSVELGSGSSYEQYF
-,TRBJ2-6,-,TRBV29-1,CSVVRAGANVLTF
-,TRBJ1-1,few,TRBV6-8,CASSPWTTMNTEAFF
TRBD2,TRBJ2-1,-,TRBV11-3,CASSAGGGARSSYNEQFF
-,TRBJ2-1,-,TRBV15,CATSRDLQGPYNEQFF
TRBD1,TRBJ1-1,-,TRBV30,CAWSTQTGTEAFF
TRBD2,TRBJ2-7,-,TRBV19,CASSDRAGGPADEQYF
TRBD1,TRBJ2-2,-,TRBV28,CASTGQGRAGELFF
-,TRBJ2-3,-,TRBV9,CASSEGGDTQYF
-,TRBJ1-1,few,TRBV1,CASSQAITLLNTEAFF
-,TRBJ2-7,-,TRBV7-5,CASSSPGQRFLGQYF
TRBD2,TRBJ2-5,few,TRBV5-1,CASRLVLAGGPAQETQYF
TRBD2,TRBJ2-1,-,TRBV6-8,CASGRFNRLRQGTSGYNEQFF
TRBD2,TRBJ2-1,-,TRBV29-1,CSVLLGRSYNEQFF
-,TRBJ2-3,-,TRBV23-1,CASSRETADTQYF
-,TRBJ2-7,-,TRBV18,CASSPQGQLYEQYF
-,TRBJ1-5,few,TRBV11-3,CASSLRTSSNQPQHF
-,TRBJ2-1,-,TRBV14,CASSQDLGGAYNEQFF
TRBD1,TRBJ2-7,-,TRBV6-1,CASSEEVRFGQGVYEQYF
-,TRBJ1-1,-,TRBV30,CAWSAGQLNTEAFF
-,TRBJ2-5,-,TRBV18,CASSPGLKETQYF
-,TRBJ2-3,few,TRBV11-3,CASSPSGRMTDTQYF